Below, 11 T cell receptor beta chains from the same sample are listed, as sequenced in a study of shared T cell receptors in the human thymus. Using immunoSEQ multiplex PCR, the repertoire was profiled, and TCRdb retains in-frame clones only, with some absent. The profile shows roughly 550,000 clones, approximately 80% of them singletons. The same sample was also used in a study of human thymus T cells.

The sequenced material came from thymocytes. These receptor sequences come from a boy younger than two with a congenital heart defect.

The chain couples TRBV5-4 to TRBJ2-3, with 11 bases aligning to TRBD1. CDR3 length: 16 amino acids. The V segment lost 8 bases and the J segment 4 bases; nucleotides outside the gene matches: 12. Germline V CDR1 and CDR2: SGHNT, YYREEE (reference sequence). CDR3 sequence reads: CASMGNWGQGADTQYF. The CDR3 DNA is TGTGCCAGTATGGGCAATTGGGGACAGGGGGCAGATACGCAGTATTTT.

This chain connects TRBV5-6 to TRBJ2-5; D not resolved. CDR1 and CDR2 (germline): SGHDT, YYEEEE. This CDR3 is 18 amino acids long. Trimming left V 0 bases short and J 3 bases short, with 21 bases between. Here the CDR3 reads CASSLANFARRTKETQYF. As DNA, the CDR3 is TGTGCCAGCAGCTTGGCCAATTTTGCTAGAAGAACAAAAGAGACCCAGTACTTC.

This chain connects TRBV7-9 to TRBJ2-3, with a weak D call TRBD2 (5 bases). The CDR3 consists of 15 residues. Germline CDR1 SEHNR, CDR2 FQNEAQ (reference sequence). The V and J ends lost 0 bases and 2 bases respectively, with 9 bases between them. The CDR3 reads CASSLARADTDTQYF. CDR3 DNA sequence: TGTGCCAGCAGCTTAGCGCGGGCAGACACAGATACGCAGTATTTT.

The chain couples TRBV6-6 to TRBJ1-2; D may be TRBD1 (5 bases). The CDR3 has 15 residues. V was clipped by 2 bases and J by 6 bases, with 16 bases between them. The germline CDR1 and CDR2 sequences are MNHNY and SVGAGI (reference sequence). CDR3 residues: CASSYGKGWGDGYTF. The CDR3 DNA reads TGTGCCAGCAGTTACGGAAAGGGCTGGGGCGATGGCTACACCTTC.

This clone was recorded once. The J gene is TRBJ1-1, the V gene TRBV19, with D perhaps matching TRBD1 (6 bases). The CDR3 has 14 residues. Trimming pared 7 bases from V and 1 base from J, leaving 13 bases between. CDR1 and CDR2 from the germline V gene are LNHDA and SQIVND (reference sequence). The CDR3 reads CASTWTEANTEAFF. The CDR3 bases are TGTGCCAGTACGTGGACAGAGGCGAACACTGAAGCTTTCTTT.

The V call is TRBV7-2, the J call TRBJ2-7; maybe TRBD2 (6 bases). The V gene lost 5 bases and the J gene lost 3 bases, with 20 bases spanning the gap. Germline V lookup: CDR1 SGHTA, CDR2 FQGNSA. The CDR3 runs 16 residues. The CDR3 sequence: CASSPGGLRSGYEQYF. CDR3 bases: TGTGCCAGCAGCCCCGGAGGGCTTCGGAGCGGCTACGAGCAGTACTTC.

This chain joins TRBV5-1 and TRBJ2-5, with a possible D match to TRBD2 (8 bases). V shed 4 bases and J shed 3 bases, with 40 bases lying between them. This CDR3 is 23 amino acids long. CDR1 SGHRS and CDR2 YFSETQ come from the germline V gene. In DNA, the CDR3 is TGCGCCAGCAGCCGGAACCCCCAGGGGGGGCGGGAGGCCGACCAGGGGTCGGAAGAGACCCAGTACTTC. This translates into CASSRNPQGGREADQGSEETQYF.

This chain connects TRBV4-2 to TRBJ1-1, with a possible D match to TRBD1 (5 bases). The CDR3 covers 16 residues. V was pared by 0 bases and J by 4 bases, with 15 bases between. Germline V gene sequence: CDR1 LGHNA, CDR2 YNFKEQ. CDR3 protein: CASSQDHVRAPTEAFF. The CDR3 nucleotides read TGTGCCAGCAGCCAAGATCACGTCAGGGCCCCCACTGAAGCTTTCTTT.

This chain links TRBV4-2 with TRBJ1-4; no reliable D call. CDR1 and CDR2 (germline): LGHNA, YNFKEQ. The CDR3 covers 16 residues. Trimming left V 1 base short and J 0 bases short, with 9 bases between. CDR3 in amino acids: CASSQGDTATNEKLFF. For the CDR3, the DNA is TGTGCCAGCAGCCAAGGCGATACAGCAACTAATGAAAAACTGTTTTTT.

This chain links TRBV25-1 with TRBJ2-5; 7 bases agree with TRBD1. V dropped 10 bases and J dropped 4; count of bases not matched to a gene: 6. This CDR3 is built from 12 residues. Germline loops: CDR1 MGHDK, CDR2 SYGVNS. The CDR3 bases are TGTGCCACCAGAGACAGGGCAGAGACCCAGTACTTC. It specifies CATRDRAETQYF.

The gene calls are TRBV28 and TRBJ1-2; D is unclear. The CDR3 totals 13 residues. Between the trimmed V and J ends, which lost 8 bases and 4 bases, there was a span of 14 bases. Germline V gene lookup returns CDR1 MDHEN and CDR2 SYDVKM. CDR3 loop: CASGRAGSYGYTF. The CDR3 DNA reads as TGTGCCAGCGGGCGGGCAGGATCCTATGGCTACACCTTC.